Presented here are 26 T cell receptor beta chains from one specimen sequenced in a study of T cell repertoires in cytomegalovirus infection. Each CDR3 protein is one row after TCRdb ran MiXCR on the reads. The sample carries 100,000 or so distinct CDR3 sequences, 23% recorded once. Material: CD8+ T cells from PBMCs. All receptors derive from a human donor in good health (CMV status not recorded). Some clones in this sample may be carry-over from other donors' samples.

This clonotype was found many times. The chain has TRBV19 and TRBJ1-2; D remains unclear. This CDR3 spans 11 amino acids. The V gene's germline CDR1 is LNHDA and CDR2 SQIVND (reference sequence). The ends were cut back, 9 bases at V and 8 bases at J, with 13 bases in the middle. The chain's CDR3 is CASASFGGYTF. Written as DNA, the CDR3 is TGTGCCAGCGCATCGTTTGGGGGCTACACCTTC. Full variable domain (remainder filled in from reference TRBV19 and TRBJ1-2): DGGITQSPKYLFRKEGQNVTLSCEQNLNHDAMYWYRQDPGQGLRLIYYSQIVNDFQKGDIAEGYSVSREKKESFPLTVTSAQKNPTAFYLCASASFGGYTFGSGTRLTVV.

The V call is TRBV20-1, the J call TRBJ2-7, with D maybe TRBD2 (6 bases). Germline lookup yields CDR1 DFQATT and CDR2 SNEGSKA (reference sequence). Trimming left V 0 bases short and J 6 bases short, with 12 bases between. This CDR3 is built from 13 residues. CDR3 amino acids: CSARDKLGGEQYF. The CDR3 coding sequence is TGCAGTGCTAGAGATAAGTTGGGGGGCGAGCAGTACTTC.

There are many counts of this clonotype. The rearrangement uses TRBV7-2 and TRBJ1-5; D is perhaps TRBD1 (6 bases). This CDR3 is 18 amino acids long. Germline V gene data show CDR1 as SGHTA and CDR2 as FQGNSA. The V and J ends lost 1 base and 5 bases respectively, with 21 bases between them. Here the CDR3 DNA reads TGTGCCAGCAGCTTAGGCGGGACACGCATCCCTCGGGATCAGCCCCAGCATTTT. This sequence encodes CASSLGGTRIPRDQPQHF.

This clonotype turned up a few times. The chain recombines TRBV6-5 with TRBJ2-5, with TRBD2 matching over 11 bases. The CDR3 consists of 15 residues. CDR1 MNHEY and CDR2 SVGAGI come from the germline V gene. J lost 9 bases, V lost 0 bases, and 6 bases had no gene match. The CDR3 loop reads CASSYSASGGTAQYF. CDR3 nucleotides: TGTGCCAGCAGTTACTCGGCTAGCGGGGGGACAGCCCAGTACTTC.

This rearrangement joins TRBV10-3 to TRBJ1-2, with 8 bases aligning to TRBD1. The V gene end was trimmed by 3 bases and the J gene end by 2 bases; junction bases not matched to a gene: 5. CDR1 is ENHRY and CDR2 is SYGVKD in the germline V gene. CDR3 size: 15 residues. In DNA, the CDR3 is TGTGCCATCAGTGATGGACAGGGTACGAACTATGGCTACACCTTC. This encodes CAISDGQGTNYGYTF.

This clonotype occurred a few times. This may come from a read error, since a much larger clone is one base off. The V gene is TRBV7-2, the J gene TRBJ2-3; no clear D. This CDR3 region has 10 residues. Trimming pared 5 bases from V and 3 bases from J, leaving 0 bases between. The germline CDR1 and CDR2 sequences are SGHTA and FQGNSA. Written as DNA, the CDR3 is TGTGCCAGCAGCACAGATACGCAGTATTTT. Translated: CASSTDTQYF.

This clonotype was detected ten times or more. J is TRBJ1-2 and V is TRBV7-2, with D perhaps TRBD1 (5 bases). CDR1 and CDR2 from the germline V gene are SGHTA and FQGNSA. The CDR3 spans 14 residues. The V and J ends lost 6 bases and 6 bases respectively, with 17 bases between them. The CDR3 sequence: CASSQKRGPDGYTF. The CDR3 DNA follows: TGTGCCAGCAGTCAGAAAAGGGGACCCGATGGCTACACCTTC. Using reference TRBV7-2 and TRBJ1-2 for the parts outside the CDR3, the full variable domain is GAGVSQSPSNKVTEKGKDVELRCDPISGHTALYWYRQSLGQGLEFLIYFQGNSAPDKSGLPSDRFSAERTGGSVSTLTIQRTQQEDSAVYLCASSQKRGPDGYTFGSGTRLTVV.

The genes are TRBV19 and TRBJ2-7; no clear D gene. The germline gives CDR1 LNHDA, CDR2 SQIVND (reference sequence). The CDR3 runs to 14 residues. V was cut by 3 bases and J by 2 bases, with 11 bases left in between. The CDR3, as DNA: TGTGCCAGTAGTATTGGAGACACCGCCTACGAGCAGTACTTC. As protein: CASSIGDTAYEQYF. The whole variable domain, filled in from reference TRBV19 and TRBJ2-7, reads DGGITQSPKYLFRKEGQNVTLSCEQNLNHDAMYWYRQDPGQGLRLIYYSQIVNDFQKGDIAEGYSVSREKKESFPLTVTSAQKNPTAFYLCASSIGDTAYEQYFGPGTRLTVT.

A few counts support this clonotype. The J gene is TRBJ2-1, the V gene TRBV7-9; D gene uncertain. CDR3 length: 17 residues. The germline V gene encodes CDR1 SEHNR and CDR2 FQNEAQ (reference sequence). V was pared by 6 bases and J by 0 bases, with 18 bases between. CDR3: CASSRPYSLSSYNEQFF. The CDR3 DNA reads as TGTGCCAGCAGTCGACCCTATTCGCTGAGCTCCTACAATGAGCAGTTCTTC.

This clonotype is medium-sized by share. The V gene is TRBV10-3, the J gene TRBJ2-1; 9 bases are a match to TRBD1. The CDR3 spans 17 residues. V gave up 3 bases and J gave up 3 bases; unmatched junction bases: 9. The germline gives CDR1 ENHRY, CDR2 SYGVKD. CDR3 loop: CAISESQAGQGYNEQFF. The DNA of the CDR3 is TGTGCCATCAGTGAAAGCCAAGCGGGACAGGGCTACAATGAGCAGTTCTTC.

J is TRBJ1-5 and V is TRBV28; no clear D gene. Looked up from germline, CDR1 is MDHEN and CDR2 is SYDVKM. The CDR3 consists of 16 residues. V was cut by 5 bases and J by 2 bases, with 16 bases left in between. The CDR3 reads CASSPHVMGGNQPQHF. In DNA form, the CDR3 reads TGTGCCAGCAGTCCGCACGTGATGGGCGGCAATCAGCCCCAGCATTTT.

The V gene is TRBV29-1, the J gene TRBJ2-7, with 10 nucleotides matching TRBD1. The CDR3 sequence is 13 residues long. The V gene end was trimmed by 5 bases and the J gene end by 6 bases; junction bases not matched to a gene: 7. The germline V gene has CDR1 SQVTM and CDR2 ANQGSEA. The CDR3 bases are TGCAGCGTTAGACGAGGACAGGGGGGCGAGCAGTACTTC. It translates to CSVRRGQGGEQYF.

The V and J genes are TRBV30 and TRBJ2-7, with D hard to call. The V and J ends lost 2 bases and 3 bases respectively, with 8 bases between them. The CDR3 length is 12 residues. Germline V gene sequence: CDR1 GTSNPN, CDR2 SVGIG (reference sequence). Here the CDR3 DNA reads TGTGCCTGGAGTCGACCACTCTACGAGCAGTACTTC. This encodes CAWSRPLYEQYF.

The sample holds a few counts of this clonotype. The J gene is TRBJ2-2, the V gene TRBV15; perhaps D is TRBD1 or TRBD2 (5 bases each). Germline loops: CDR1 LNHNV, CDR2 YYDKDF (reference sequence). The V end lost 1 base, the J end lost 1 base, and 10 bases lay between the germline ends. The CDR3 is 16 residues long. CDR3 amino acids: CATSRGGTGNTGELFF. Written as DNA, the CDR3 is TGTGCCACCAGCAGAGGGGGGACGGGGAACACCGGGGAGCTGTTTTTT.

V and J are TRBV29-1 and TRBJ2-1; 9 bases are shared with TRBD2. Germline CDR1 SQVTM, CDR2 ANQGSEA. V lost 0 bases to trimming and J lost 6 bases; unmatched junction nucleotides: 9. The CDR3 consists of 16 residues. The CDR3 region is CSVEDSSGNTLNEQFF. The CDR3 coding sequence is TGCAGCGTTGAAGATTCTAGCGGGAACACCCTCAATGAGCAGTTCTTC.

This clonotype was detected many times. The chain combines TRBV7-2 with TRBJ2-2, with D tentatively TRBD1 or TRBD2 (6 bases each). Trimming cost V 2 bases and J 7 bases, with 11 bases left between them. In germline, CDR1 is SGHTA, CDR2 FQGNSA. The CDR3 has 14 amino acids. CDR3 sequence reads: CASSLLGGSGELFF. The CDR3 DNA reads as TGTGCCAGCAGCTTATTAGGGGGGAGCGGGGAGCTGTTTTTT.

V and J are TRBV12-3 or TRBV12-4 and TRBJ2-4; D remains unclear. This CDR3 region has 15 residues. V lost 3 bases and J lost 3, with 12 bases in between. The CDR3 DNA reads TGTGCCAGCAGTTTGACGACGGGTTTCAAAAACATTCAGTACTTC. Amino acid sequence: CASSLTTGFKNIQYF.

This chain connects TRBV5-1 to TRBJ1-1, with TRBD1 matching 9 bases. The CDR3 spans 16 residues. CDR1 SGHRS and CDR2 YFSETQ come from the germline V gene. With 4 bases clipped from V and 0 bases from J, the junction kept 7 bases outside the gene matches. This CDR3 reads CASSHRGQRMNTEAFF. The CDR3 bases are TGCGCCAGCAGCCACAGGGGGCAGAGAATGAACACTGAAGCTTTCTTT. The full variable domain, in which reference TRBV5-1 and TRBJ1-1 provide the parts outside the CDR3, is KAGVTQTPRYLIKTRGQQVTLSCSPISGHRSVSWYQQTPGQGLQFLFEYFSETQRNKGNFPGRFSGRQFSNSRSEMNVSTLELGDSALYLCASSHRGQRMNTEAFFGQGTRLTVV.

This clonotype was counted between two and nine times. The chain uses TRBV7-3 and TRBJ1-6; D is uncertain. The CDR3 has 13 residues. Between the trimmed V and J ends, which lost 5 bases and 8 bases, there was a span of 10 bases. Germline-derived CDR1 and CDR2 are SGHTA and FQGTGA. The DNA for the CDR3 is TGTGCCAGCAGCCTGGGGTATGATTCACCCCTCCACTTT. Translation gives CASSLGYDSPLHF.

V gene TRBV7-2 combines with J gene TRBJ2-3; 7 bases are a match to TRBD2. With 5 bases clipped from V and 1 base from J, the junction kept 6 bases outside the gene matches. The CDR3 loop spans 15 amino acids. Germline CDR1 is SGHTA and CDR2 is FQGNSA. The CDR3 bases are TGTGCCAGCAGCCTTTGGAGCGGGGGCACAGATACGCAGTATTTT. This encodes CASSLWSGGTDTQYF.

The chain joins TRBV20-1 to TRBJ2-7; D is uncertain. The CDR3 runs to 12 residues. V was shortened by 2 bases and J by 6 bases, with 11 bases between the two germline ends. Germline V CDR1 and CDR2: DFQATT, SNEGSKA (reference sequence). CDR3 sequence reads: CSARRERVEQYF. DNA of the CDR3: TGCAGTGCTAGAAGAGAAAGGGTCGAGCAGTACTTC.

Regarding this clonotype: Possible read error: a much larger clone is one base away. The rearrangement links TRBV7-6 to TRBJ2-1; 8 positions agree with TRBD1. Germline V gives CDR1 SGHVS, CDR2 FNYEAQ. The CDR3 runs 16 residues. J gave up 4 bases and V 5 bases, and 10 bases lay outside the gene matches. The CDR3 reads CASSPETGGTYNEQFF. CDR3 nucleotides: TGTGCCAGCAGCCCCGAAACAGGGGGGACTTACAATGAGCAGTTCTTC.

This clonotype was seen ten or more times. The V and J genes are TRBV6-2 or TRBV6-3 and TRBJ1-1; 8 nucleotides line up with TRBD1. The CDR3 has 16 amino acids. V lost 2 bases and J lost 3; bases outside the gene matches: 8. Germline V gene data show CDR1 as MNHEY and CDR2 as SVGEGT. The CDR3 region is CASSYGLRGRDTEAFF. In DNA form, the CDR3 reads TGTGCCAGCAGTTACGGTCTCAGGGGGCGCGACACTGAAGCTTTCTTT.

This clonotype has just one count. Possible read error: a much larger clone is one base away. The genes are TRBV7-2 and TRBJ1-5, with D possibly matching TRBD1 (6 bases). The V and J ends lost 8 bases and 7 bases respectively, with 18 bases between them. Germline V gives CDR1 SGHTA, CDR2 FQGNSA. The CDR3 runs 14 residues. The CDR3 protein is CASGLGALKQPQHF. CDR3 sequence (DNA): TGTGCCAGCGGACTGGGGGCCCTTAAGCAGCCCCAGCATTTT.

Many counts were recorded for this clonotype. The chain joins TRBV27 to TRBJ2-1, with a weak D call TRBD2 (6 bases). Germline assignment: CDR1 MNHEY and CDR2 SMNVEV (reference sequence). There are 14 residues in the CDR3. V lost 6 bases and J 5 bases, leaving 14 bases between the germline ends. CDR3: CASRSTGLNNEQFF. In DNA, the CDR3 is TGTGCCAGCAGATCTACGGGACTTAACAATGAGCAGTTCTTC.

CDR3 sequence reads: CASSLWDGYEQYF. The DNA of the CDR3 is TGTGCCAGCAGCTTATGGGACGGCTACGAGCAGTACTTC. The V and J genes are TRBV7-2 and TRBJ2-7; possibly TRBD1 or TRBD2 for D (5 bases each). Germline CDR1 SGHTA, CDR2 FQGNSA. CDR3 length: 13 residues. Trimming cost V 2 bases and J 3 bases, with 8 bases left between them. The variable domain in full, completed from reference TRBV7-2 and TRBJ2-7, reads GAGVSQSPSNKVTEKGKDVELRCDPISGHTALYWYRQSLGQGLEFLIYFQGNSAPDKSGLPSDRFSAERTGGSVSTLTIQRTQQEDSAVYLCASSLWDGYEQYFGPGTRLTVT.